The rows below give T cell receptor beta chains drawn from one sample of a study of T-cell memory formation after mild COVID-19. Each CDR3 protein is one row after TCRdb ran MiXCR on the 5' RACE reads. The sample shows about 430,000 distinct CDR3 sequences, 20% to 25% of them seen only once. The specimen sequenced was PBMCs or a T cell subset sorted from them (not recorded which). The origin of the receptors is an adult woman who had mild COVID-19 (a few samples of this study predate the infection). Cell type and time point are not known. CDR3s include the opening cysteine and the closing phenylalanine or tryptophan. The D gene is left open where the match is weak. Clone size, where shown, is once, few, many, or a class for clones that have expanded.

CDR3nt: TGTGCCAGCAGGGAGCGGGGAGCTTCCTCCTACGAGCAGTACTTC; CDR3aa: CASRERGASSYEQYF; d_gene: TRBD2; j_gene: TRBJ2-7; abundance: .; v_gene: TRBV12-3/TRBV12-4
CDR3nt: TGTGCCAGCAGCGCTTCGGACAGACCTGACGAGCAGTACTTC; CDR3aa: CASSASDRPDEQYF; d_gene: .; j_gene: TRBJ2-7; abundance: .; v_gene: TRBV9
CDR3nt: TGTGCCAGCAGCCGGGGACAGGGTAAAGGTGAGCAGTTCTTC; CDR3aa: CASSRGQGKGEQFF; d_gene: TRBD1; j_gene: TRBJ2-1; abundance: few; v_gene: TRBV7-7
CDR3nt: TGCGCCAGCAGCCGACAGGGGGAAAACGACGAGCAGTACTTC; CDR3aa: CASSRQGENDEQYF; d_gene: TRBD1; j_gene: TRBJ2-7; abundance: .; v_gene: TRBV5-1
CDR3nt: TGTGCCAGCAGCAAAGGGCCAGACACTGTTCCCTACGAGCAGTACTTC; CDR3aa: CASSKGPDTVPYEQYF; d_gene: .; j_gene: TRBJ2-7; abundance: .; v_gene: TRBV21-1
CDR3nt: TGCGCCAGCAGCTTGTCCGGGGGCGATGATCGGTATTTT; CDR3aa: CASSLSGGDDRYF; d_gene: .; j_gene: TRBJ2-3; abundance: .; v_gene: TRBV5-1
CDR3nt: TGTGCCAGCAGCTCCCCTCAGGGAGCAAGAGAGACCCAGTACTTC; CDR3aa: CASSSPQGARETQYF; d_gene: .; j_gene: TRBJ2-5; abundance: few; v_gene: TRBV28
CDR3nt: TGTGCCAGCAGCTTCGGGACTACCGCCGGAGGGGAGCTGTTTTTT; CDR3aa: CASSFGTTAGGELFF; d_gene: TRBD2; j_gene: TRBJ2-2; abundance: .; v_gene: TRBV7-9
CDR3nt: TGCAGTGCTACTCCGGGACAAGGCTACACCTTC; CDR3aa: CSATPGQGYTF; d_gene: .; j_gene: TRBJ1-2; abundance: .; v_gene: TRBV20-1
CDR3nt: TGCGCCAGCAGCTTGGGGCGCGAGGGAGCTTTCTTT; CDR3aa: CASSLGREGAFF; d_gene: .; j_gene: TRBJ1-1; abundance: .; v_gene: TRBV5-1
CDR3nt: TGTGCCAGCAGCTTAGTTGCTTCTGAAAAACTGTTTTTT; CDR3aa: CASSLVASEKLFF; d_gene: .; j_gene: TRBJ1-4; abundance: .; v_gene: TRBV7-6
CDR3nt: TGCGCCAGCAGCTTATATTATTCGGGGGGGACAGATACGCAGTATTTT; CDR3aa: CASSLYYSGGTDTQYF; d_gene: TRBD2; j_gene: TRBJ2-3; abundance: .; v_gene: TRBV5-1
CDR3nt: TGCAGTGCTAGACCCGGGACTTACTCTAGCACAGATACGCAGTATTTT; CDR3aa: CSARPGTYSSTDTQYF; d_gene: .; j_gene: TRBJ2-3; abundance: few; v_gene: TRBV20-1
CDR3nt: TGTGCCAGCAGTTACTTCAGCCCCGCATCTGAAGCTTTCTTT; CDR3aa: CASSYFSPASEAFF; d_gene: .; j_gene: TRBJ1-1; abundance: .; v_gene: TRBV6-5
CDR3nt: TGTGCCAGCAGCCATTACCAGGGGCTTAACACCGGGGAGCTGTTTTTT; CDR3aa: CASSHYQGLNTGELFF; d_gene: .; j_gene: TRBJ2-2; abundance: few; v_gene: TRBV7-3
CDR3nt: TGTGCCATCAGTGAGTCGCGGACTAGCGGGAGCTTCGCAGATACGCAGTATTTT; CDR3aa: CAISESRTSGSFADTQYF; d_gene: TRBD2; j_gene: TRBJ2-3; abundance: few; v_gene: TRBV10-3
CDR3nt: TGTGCCAGCAAGTACGCCCCGAGCACAGATACGCAGTATTTT; CDR3aa: CASKYAPSTDTQYF; d_gene: .; j_gene: TRBJ2-3; abundance: .; v_gene: TRBV6-5